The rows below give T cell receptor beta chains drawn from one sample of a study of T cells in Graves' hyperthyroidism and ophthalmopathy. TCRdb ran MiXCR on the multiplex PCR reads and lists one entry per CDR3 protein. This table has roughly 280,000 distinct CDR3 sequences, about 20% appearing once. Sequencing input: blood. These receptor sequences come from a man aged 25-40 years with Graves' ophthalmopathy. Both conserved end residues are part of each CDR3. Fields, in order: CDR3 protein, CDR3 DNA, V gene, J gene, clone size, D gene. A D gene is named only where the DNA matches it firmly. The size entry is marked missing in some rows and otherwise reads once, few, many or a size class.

CDR3: CAISDGESSYEQYF
DNA: TGTGCCATCAGTGACGGGGAGAGCTCCTACGAGCAGTACTTC
V: TRBV10-3
J: TRBJ2-7
size: few
D: NA

CDR3: CASSLVSGSKDTQYF
DNA: TGTGCCAGCAGTTTAGTTTCGGGGAGTAAAGATACGCAGTATTTT
V: TRBV12-3/TRBV12-4
J: TRBJ2-3
size: NA
D: NA

CDR3: CATSTPAGSTRQYF
DNA: TGTGCCACCAGCACACCCGCGGGATCTACGAGGCAGTACTTC
V: TRBV15
J: TRBJ2-7
size: few
D: NA

CDR3: CSGMRGNTIYF
DNA: TGCAGCGGAATGAGGGGAAACACCATATATTTT
V: TRBV29-1
J: TRBJ1-3
size: few
D: NA

CDR3: CSERISYGYTF
DNA: TGCAGTGAACGGATTAGCTATGGCTACACCTTC
V: TRBV20-1
J: TRBJ1-2
size: many
D: NA

CDR3: CASSFPLRQGRVSGGANVLTF
DNA: TGTGCCAGCAGTTTCCCCCTGCGACAGGGGAGGGTTAGCGGTGGGGCCAACGTCCTGACTTTC
V: TRBV28
J: TRBJ2-6
size: many
D: NA

CDR3: CASSERQYPQETQYF
DNA: TGTGCCAGCAGTGAGCGACAGTATCCGCAAGAGACCCAGTACTTC
V: TRBV28
J: TRBJ2-5
size: NA
D: NA

CDR3: CASSLGPTGGVEKLFF
DNA: TGTGCCAGCAGCTTAGGCCCGACAGGCGGAGTAGAAAAACTGTTTTTT
V: TRBV11-2
J: TRBJ1-4
size: many
D: NA

CDR3: CASSRVGSGSGTDTQYF
DNA: TGTGCCAGCAGTAGGGTCGGTAGCGGGAGTGGTACAGATACGCAGTATTTT
V: TRBV27
J: TRBJ2-3
size: NA
D: TRBD2

CDR3: CASSPRHPNAGELFF
DNA: TGTGCCAGCAGCCCCAGGCACCCTAACGCCGGGGAGCTGTTTTTT
V: TRBV9
J: TRBJ2-2
size: NA
D: NA

CDR3: CAMSAETNEKLFF
DNA: TGTGCCATGTCGGCAGAAACTAATGAAAAACTGTTTTTT
V: TRBV10-3
J: TRBJ1-4
size: once
D: NA

CDR3: CATSDLGQGLQETQYF
DNA: TGTGCCACCAGTGACCTGGGACAGGGCCTCCAAGAGACCCAGTACTTC
V: TRBV24-1
J: TRBJ2-5
size: NA
D: TRBD1

CDR3: CASSFLNPGRETQYF
DNA: TGTGCCAGCAGTTTTCTAAACCCGGGACGAGAGACCCAGTACTTC
V: TRBV12-3/TRBV12-4
J: TRBJ2-5
size: NA
D: NA

CDR3: CASSEFRAGVRGEQFF
DNA: TGTGCCAGCAGCGAGTTTCGAGCGGGAGTAAGAGGTGAGCAGTTCTTC
V: TRBV7-3
J: TRBJ2-1
size: few
D: TRBD2

CDR3: CASSLEVDTQYF
DNA: TGCGCCAGCAGCTTGGAGGTGGATACGCAGTATTTT
V: TRBV5-1
J: TRBJ2-3
size: many
D: NA

CDR3: CSVGGGEQFF
DNA: TGCAGCGTTGGGGGTGGGGAGCAGTTCTTC
V: TRBV29-1
J: TRBJ2-1
size: NA
D: NA

CDR3: CASTSLGGQGGTEAFF
DNA: TGTGCCAGCACCTCCTTGGGGGGACAGGGGGGCACTGAAGCTTTCTTT
V: TRBV12-3/TRBV12-4
J: TRBJ1-1
size: many
D: TRBD1

CDR3: CASSGHSVNTEAFF
DNA: TGTGCCAGCAGTGGGCATTCTGTCAACACTGAAGCTTTCTTT
V: TRBV25-1
J: TRBJ1-1
size: NA
D: NA

CDR3: CASSRGGLAIGELFF
DNA: TGCGCCAGCAGCCGTGGGGGACTAGCCATCGGGGAGCTGTTTTTT
V: TRBV5-1
J: TRBJ2-2
size: few
D: TRBD2

CDR3: CASSRKRPGPANYGYTF
DNA: TGTGCCAGCAGCCGAAAACGCCCCGGTCCAGCTAACTATGGCTACACCTTC
V: TRBV5-6
J: TRBJ1-2
size: few
D: NA

CDR3: CSVERGQVTYGYTF
DNA: TGCAGCGTTGAAAGGGGTCAGGTAACTTATGGCTACACCTTC
V: TRBV29-1
J: TRBJ1-2
size: NA
D: NA

CDR3: CASSKQGPNTEAFF
DNA: TGTGCCAGCAGCAAACAGGGCCCGAACACTGAAGCTTTCTTT
V: TRBV7-9
J: TRBJ1-1
size: NA
D: NA

CDR3: CASSLGWDLKKDEQYF
DNA: TGTGCCAGCAGCCTTGGGTGGGACTTGAAGAAGGACGAGCAGTACTTC
V: TRBV5-8
J: TRBJ2-7
size: NA
D: NA

CDR3: CASSETTGAEVFF
DNA: TGTGCCAGCAGTGAAACTACTGGGGCTGAAGTTTTCTTT
V: TRBV2
J: TRBJ1-1
size: NA
D: NA

CDR3: CASSFPLTSGSYNEQFF
DNA: TGTGCCAGCAGTTTCCCGTTGACTAGCGGCTCCTACAATGAGCAGTTCTTC
V: TRBV28
J: TRBJ2-1
size: many
D: TRBD2

CDR3: CSAREGGLSQFF
DNA: TGCAGTGCTAGAGAGGGAGGGCTATCGCAGTTCTTC
V: TRBV20-1
J: TRBJ2-1
size: many
D: TRBD2

CDR3: CAWRERSGTGVYEQYF
DNA: TGTGCCTGGAGGGAACGATCCGGGACAGGGGTCTACGAGCAGTACTTC
V: TRBV30
J: TRBJ2-7
size: many
D: TRBD1

CDR3: CSAGPGASSYEQYF
DNA: TGCAGTGCTGGGCCGGGGGCGTCGTCCTACGAGCAGTACTTC
V: TRBV20-1
J: TRBJ2-7
size: many
D: NA

CDR3: CATSELGVDTGELFF
DNA: TGTGCCACCAGTGAGTTAGGGGTGGACACCGGGGAGCTGTTTTTT
V: TRBV24-1
J: TRBJ2-2
size: NA
D: NA

CDR3: CASSQARSSYEQYF
DNA: TGTGCCAGCAGCCAAGCACGATCCTCCTACGAGCAGTACTTC
V: TRBV3-1
J: TRBJ2-7
size: many
D: NA

CDR3: CASSLEGRGPDEQFF
DNA: TGTGCCAGCAGCTTAGAAGGTCGGGGACCCGATGAGCAGTTCTTC
V: TRBV7-9
J: TRBJ2-1
size: few
D: NA

CDR3: CASSERQGRGETQYF
DNA: TGTGCCAGCAGTGAACGCCAGGGAAGAGGAGAGACCCAGTACTTC
V: TRBV6-1
J: TRBJ2-5
size: many
D: NA

CDR3: CASSQVSYYTDTQYF
DNA: TGCGCCAGCAGCCAAGTATCTTACTACACAGATACGCAGTATTTT
V: TRBV4-1
J: TRBJ2-3
size: many
D: NA

CDR3: CASSPPGVEQFF
DNA: TGTGCCAGCTCACCACCGGGCGTCGAGCAGTTCTTC
V: TRBV18
J: TRBJ2-1
size: many
D: NA

CDR3: CASISEGGQPQHF
DNA: TGTGCCAGCATATCCGAGGGCGGTCAGCCCCAGCATTTT
V: TRBV2
J: TRBJ1-5
size: NA
D: NA

CDR3: CASSLQAGSYEQYF
DNA: TGTGCCAGCAGCTTACAAGCGGGATCCTACGAGCAGTACTTC
V: TRBV11-2
J: TRBJ2-7
size: few
D: TRBD2

CDR3: CASSSGLAGGNTGELFF
DNA: TGTGCCAGTAGTAGCGGACTAGCGGGAGGGAACACCGGGGAGCTGTTTTTT
V: TRBV5-1
J: TRBJ2-2
size: few
D: TRBD2

CDR3: CASSSDRGQGGYTF
DNA: TGTGCCAGCAGTTCGGACAGGGGGCAGGGTGGCTACACCTTC
V: TRBV12-3/TRBV12-4
J: TRBJ1-2
size: NA
D: TRBD1

CDR3: CASSSGRSYEQYF
DNA: TGTGCCAGCAGTTCCGGACGGTCCTACGAGCAGTACTTC
V: TRBV2
J: TRBJ2-7
size: NA
D: NA

CDR3: CASSLVVAGGTDTQYF
DNA: TGTGCCAGCAGTTTAGTCGTGGCGGGAGGGACAGATACGCAGTATTTT
V: TRBV27
J: TRBJ2-3
size: NA
D: TRBD2

CDR3: CATSVGRGDSNQPQHF
DNA: TGTGCCACCAGTGTCGGAAGGGGGGATAGCAATCAGCCCCAGCATTTT
V: TRBV24-1
J: TRBJ1-5
size: NA
D: NA

CDR3: CASSFKGNYEQYF
DNA: TGTGCCAGCAGCTTTAAGGGTAACTACGAGCAGTACTTC
V: TRBV7-9
J: TRBJ2-7
size: NA
D: NA

CDR3: CASNDVRGPGNTIYF
DNA: TGTGCCAGCAACGATGTCAGGGGGCCTGGAAACACCATATATTTT
V: TRBV6-1
J: TRBJ1-3
size: NA
D: TRBD1

CDR3: CAWSVGYNEQFF
DNA: TGTGCCTGGAGTGTAGGATACAATGAGCAGTTCTTC
V: TRBV30
J: TRBJ2-1
size: many
D: NA

CDR3: CSASGSNEQYF
DNA: TGCAGTGCTAGCGGGAGTAACGAGCAGTACTTC
V: TRBV20-1
J: TRBJ2-7
size: few
D: NA

CDR3: CASSWIRGEQYF
DNA: TGTGCCAGCAGCTGGATCCGGGGCGAGCAGTACTTC
V: TRBV2
J: TRBJ2-7
size: NA
D: NA

CDR3: CASSYKRRQEANYGYTF
DNA: TGTGCCAGCAGTTACAAGCGCAGACAGGAAGCTAACTATGGCTACACCTTC
V: TRBV6-5
J: TRBJ1-2
size: few
D: NA

CDR3: CASSLVGGRGGYTF
DNA: TGTGCCAGCAGCTTGGTGGGGGGCCGGGGTGGCTACACCTTC
V: TRBV5-5
J: TRBJ1-2
size: few
D: NA

CDR3: CASSFRTGDDQPQHF
DNA: TGCGCCAGCAGCTTTAGAACAGGGGACGATCAGCCCCAGCATTTT
V: TRBV5-1
J: TRBJ1-5
size: few
D: TRBD1

CDR3: CSATGGAGNQETQYF
DNA: TGCAGTGCTACCGGAGGGGCGGGTAACCAAGAGACCCAGTACTTC
V: TRBV20-1
J: TRBJ2-5
size: few
D: NA

CDR3: CSATRWDAGVREQYF
DNA: TGCAGTGCCACCCGCTGGGACGCAGGGGTACGTGAGCAGTACTTC
V: TRBV20-1
J: TRBJ2-7
size: many
D: NA

CDR3: CAWNLAGTSTDTQYF
DNA: TGTGCCTGGAATTTAGCGGGTACGAGCACAGATACGCAGTATTTT
V: TRBV30
J: TRBJ2-3
size: few
D: TRBD2

CDR3: CASRRLAGSYEQYF
DNA: TGTGCCAGCAGACGACTAGCGGGCTCCTACGAGCAGTACTTC
V: TRBV6-2/TRBV6-3
J: TRBJ2-7
size: NA
D: TRBD2

CDR3: CASSRQSNQPQHF
DNA: TGTGCCAGCTCACGACAGAGCAATCAGCCCCAGCATTTT
V: TRBV18
J: TRBJ1-5
size: many
D: NA

CDR3: CASSLSTAGANVLTF
DNA: TGTGCCAGCAGCTTAAGTACGGCAGGGGCCAACGTCCTGACTTTC
V: TRBV7-8
J: TRBJ2-6
size: few
D: NA

CDR3: CASSLANTDTQYF
DNA: TGTGCCAGCAGTTTGGCGAACACAGATACGCAGTATTTT
V: TRBV28
J: TRBJ2-3
size: many
D: NA

CDR3: CASSGTGIINEQFF
DNA: TGTGCCAGCAGTGGTACAGGGATTATCAATGAGCAGTTCTTC
V: TRBV2
J: TRBJ2-1
size: NA
D: NA

CDR3: CASSGDMTREQYF
DNA: TGTGCCAGCAGTGGCGACATGACGCGGGAGCAGTACTTC
V: TRBV2
J: TRBJ2-7
size: few
D: NA

CDR3: CASSFATGAIGETQYF
DNA: TGCGCCAGCAGCTTCGCGACAGGGGCTATCGGGGAGACCCAGTACTTC
V: TRBV5-1
J: TRBJ2-5
size: NA
D: TRBD1